The 10 T cell receptor beta chains in this list originate from one sample, sequenced in a study of blood T cell repertoires in COVID-19 (dated by TCRdb to about 2020). Library prep was done by the immunoSEQ multiplex PCR assay. TCRdb limited this immuneACCESS table to in-frame rearrangements with V and J called. A share of clones is missing; checked studies link under half to unresolved V genes, and the rest is unexplained. Counted in this sample were approximately 250,000 clones; around 89% of them appeared once. Over 4% of the sample comes from the top ten. The specimen sequenced was PBMCs or T cells enriched from blood (not recorded which). The source of these receptors is a woman in her twenties or thirties who had recovered from COVID-19.

The V gene is TRBV9, the J gene TRBJ2-1; D is possibly TRBD2 (6 bases). The CDR3 has 16 amino acids. Germline V lookup: CDR1 SGDLS, CDR2 YYNGEE. V was cut by 4 bases and J by 5 bases, with 19 bases left in between. The CDR3 DNA reads TGTGCCAGCAGCCCCCAATTTGCGGGGATGAACAATGAGCAGTTCTTC. It translates to CASSPQFAGMNNEQFF. Combining the CDR3 with reference TRBV9 and TRBJ2-1 gives the whole variable domain DSGVTQTPKHLITATGQRVTLRCSPRSGDLSVYWYQQSLDQGLQFLIQYYNGEERAKGNILERFSAQQFPDLHSELNLSSLELGDSALYFCASSPQFAGMNNEQFFGPGTRLTVL.

The genes are TRBV24-1 and TRBJ1-2, with D perhaps matching TRBD1 (5 bases). The V end lost 5 bases, the J end lost 7 bases, and 16 bases lay between the germline ends. Germline V gene sequence: CDR1 KGHDR, CDR2 SFDVKD. This CDR3 spans 14 amino acids. The CDR3, as DNA: TGTGCCACCAGTGGGGCAGGGAGGGAGGCTGGCTACACCTTC. It translates to CATSGAGREAGYTF.

The gene calls are TRBV19 and TRBJ1-2; 10 bases are shared with TRBD1. The V segment lost 7 bases and the J segment 5 bases; nucleotides outside the gene matches: 4. Germline V CDR1 and CDR2: LNHDA, SQIVND (reference sequence). The CDR3 runs 13 residues. Here the CDR3 reads CASMDRGNYGYTF. CDR3 DNA sequence: TGTGCCAGTATGGACAGGGGGAATTATGGCTACACCTTC.

About this clone: The junction shows a germline mismatch at one end, possibly a read error. The chain has TRBV11-2 and TRBJ2-2, with 8 bases fitting TRBD1. The CDR3 runs 16 residues. CDR1 and CDR2 from the germline V gene are SGHAT and FQNNGV. CDR3 nucleotide sequence: TGTGCCAGCTCCTTATGGACAGGGCCGAAAACCGGGGAGCTGTTTTTT. It encodes CASSLWTGPKTGELFF.

The genes are TRBV6-2 or TRBV6-3 and TRBJ1-5; D may be TRBD1 (5 bases). Germline V gene data show CDR1 as MNHEY and CDR2 as SVGEGT. The ends were cut back, 6 bases at V and 9 bases at J, with 15 bases in the middle. CDR3 length: 13 residues. DNA of the CDR3: TGTGCCAGCAGCCAGGGTGTTGAGGGGCCCCAGCATTTT. This codes for CASSQGVEGPQHF.

The rearrangement joins TRBV16 to TRBJ2-1; a weak D match, TRBD2 (7 bases). Trimming removed 4 bases from V and 9 bases from J, with 13 bases in between. This CDR3 spans 13 amino acids. Looked up from germline, CDR1 is KGHSY and CDR2 is FQNENV. CDR3 sequence reads: CASSLLAGAEQFF. In DNA form, the CDR3 reads TGTGCCAGCAGCCTTCTCGCGGGGGCTGAGCAGTTCTTC.

The chain employs TRBV20-1 and TRBJ2-7; unclear D gene. With 6 bases removed from V and 3 bases from J, the gap between germline ends came to 12 bases. This CDR3 is built from 12 residues. CDR1 is DFQATT, CDR2 SNEGSKA, per germline (reference sequence). DNA for the CDR3: TGCAGTGCCAGTCCAGTGAACTACGAGCAGTACTTC. Residues: CSASPVNYEQYF.

The chain recombines TRBV9 with TRBJ1-6, with 7 bases identical to TRBD1. Germline-derived CDR1 and CDR2 are SGDLS and YYNGEE. CDR3 length equals 14 residues. V lost 1 base and J lost 11; bases outside the gene matches: 6. In DNA, the CDR3 is TGTGCCAGCAGCGTATCACAGGGGACCACACCCCTCCACTTT. Protein product: CASSVSQGTTPLHF. Together with reference TRBV9 and TRBJ1-6, the CDR3 gives the full variable domain: DSGVTQTPKHLITATGQRVTLRCSPRSGDLSVYWYQQSLDQGLQFLIQYYNGEERAKGNILERFSAQQFPDLHSELNLSSLELGDSALYFCASSVSQGTTPLHFGNGTRLTVT.

The count of this clone is one. Other DNA sequences in the sample encode the same CDR3. The chain has TRBV4-3 and TRBJ1-1, with D tentatively TRBD1 (5 bases). CDR3 size: 15 residues. CDR1 is LGHNA and CDR2 is YSLEER in the germline V gene. The V and J ends lost 4 bases and 0 bases respectively, with 12 bases between them. CDR3 in amino acids: CASSPRTPMNTEAFF. The CDR3 nucleotides read TGCGCCAGCAGCCCACGGACACCCATGAACACTGAAGCTTTCTTT.

This sequence joins TRBV28 and TRBJ1-1; D uncertain. The germline gives CDR1 MDHEN, CDR2 SYDVKM. V was trimmed by 8 bases and J by 3 bases, leaving 19 bases between them. The CDR3 loop spans 15 amino acids. The CDR3 DNA follows: TGTGCCAGCCCACCCCGCGAGGAGGAGGACACTGAAGCTTTCTTT. Protein: CASPPREEEDTEAFF. Based on the CDR3 plus reference TRBV28 and TRBJ1-1, the full variable domain is DVKVTQSSRYLVKRTGEKVFLECVQDMDHENMFWYRQDPGLGLRLIYFSYDVKMKEKGDIPEGYSVSREKKERFSLILESASTNQTSMYLCASPPREEEDTEAFFGQGTRLTVV.